The rows below give T cell receptor beta chains drawn from one sample of a study of Tregs in tolerant kidney transplant recipients. Generated by immunoSEQ multiplex PCR, the TCRdb table keeps only in-frame clones and is missing some. Among about 110,000 clones listed, around 91% were seen once. Sequenced material: CD4+ T cells from blood, taken before the transplant. Receptor source: a human donor who received a combined kidney and bone marrow transplant. CDR3s include the opening cysteine and the closing phenylalanine or tryptophan. The D gene is left open where the match is weak. The size of a clone is reported for some rows only, either as once, few or many, or as a class for expanded clones.

clone size	J gene	D gene	V gene	CDR3 protein	CDR3 DNA
-	TRBJ2-3	-	TRBV7-2	CASSLVAYGFSTDTQYF	TGTGCCAGCAGCTTAGTAGCTTACGGCTTTAGCACAGATACGCAGTATTTT
-	TRBJ2-6	-	TRBV27	CASSRATTGANVLTF	TGTGCCAGCAGCAGGGCGACGACTGGGGCCAACGTCCTGACTTTC
-	TRBJ2-1	TRBD2	TRBV28	CASSLRLNPTSGRAYNEQFF	TGTGCCAGCAGTTTAAGGTTAAACCCGACTAGCGGGAGGGCATACAATGAGCAGTTCTTC
-	TRBJ2-1	TRBD2	TRBV2	CASNDRDYYNEQFF	TGTGCCAGCAACGATCGGGACTATTACAATGAGCAGTTCTTC
-	TRBJ1-5	-	TRBV2	CASAGGRGNQPQHF	TGTGCCAGCGCGGGGGGCAGGGGCAATCAGCCCCAGCATTTT
-	TRBJ1-1	TRBD1	TRBV28	CATSYRGRTTEAFF	TGTGCCACCTCATACAGGGGGCGAACCACTGAAGCTTTCTTT
-	TRBJ2-4	-	TRBV6-5	CASSYSSSIAKNIQYF	TGTGCCAGCAGTTACTCGAGTAGTATAGCCAAAAACATTCAGTACTTC
-	TRBJ1-1	-	TRBV6-5	CASSYSLTGPLTEAFF	TGTGCCAGCAGTTACTCATTGACAGGACCCCTCACTGAAGCTTTCTTT
once	TRBJ1-3	TRBD1	TRBV18	CASSTGTGGSGNTIYF	TGTGCCAGCTCAACAGGGACAGGAGGCTCTGGAAACACCATATATTTT
once	TRBJ2-7	TRBD1	TRBV5-4	CASSLRDRVPAYEQYF	TGTGCCAGCAGCTTGCGGGACAGGGTCCCTGCCTACGAGCAGTACTTC
-	TRBJ2-3	TRBD2	TRBV5-1	CASSPYSGGVNTQYF	TGCGCCAGCAGCCCATATAGCGGGGGGGTAAATACGCAGTATTTT
once	TRBJ2-3	-	TRBV5-1	CASSLAAGSTDTQYF	TGCGCCAGCAGCTTGGCGGCGGGAAGCACAGATACGCAGTATTTT
-	TRBJ2-6	TRBD2	TRBV29-1	CSVGLAGEGANVLTF	TGCAGCGTGGGACTAGCGGGGGAAGGGGCCAACGTCCTGACTTTC
-	TRBJ2-5	TRBD1	TRBV27	CASSPLTGWGETQYF	TGTGCCAGCAGCCCATTGACAGGGTGGGGGGAGACCCAGTACTTC
-	TRBJ2-2	-	TRBV7-2	CASSFRVVDTGELFF	TGTGCCAGCAGCTTTCGGGTCGTGGACACCGGGGAGCTGTTTTTT
-	TRBJ1-1	-	TRBV25-1	CASSARAVSRAEAFF	TGTGCCAGCAGTGCGAGGGCGGTAAGTAGGGCTGAAGCTTTCTTT
-	TRBJ2-2	TRBD2	TRBV15	CATSNGLAGNTGELFF	TGTGCCACCAGCAACGGACTAGCGGGAAACACCGGGGAGCTGTTTTTT
-	TRBJ2-7	-	TRBV2	CASSEYRSSYEQYF	TGTGCCAGCAGTGAATACCGGAGCTCCTACGAGCAGTACTTC
-	TRBJ1-5	-	TRBV5-1	CASSLAPEQPQHF	TGCGCCAGCAGCTTGGCCCCGGAGCAGCCCCAGCATTTT
-	TRBJ2-1	-	TRBV11-2	CASSLFLAGFTYNEQFF	TGTGCCAGCAGCTTATTCCTTGCAGGTTTCACCTACAATGAGCAGTTCTTC
-	TRBJ2-7	TRBD1	TRBV2	CASRTGQEYAEQYF	TGTGCCAGCAGAACAGGACAGGAATACGCCGAGCAGTACTTC
-	TRBJ1-1	-	TRBV19	CASSLGDRKNTEAFF	TGTGCCAGTAGTCTCGGCGACAGGAAGAACACTGAAGCTTTCTTT
-	TRBJ2-7	TRBD1	TRBV5-6	CASSTGTGRVGEQYF	TGTGCCAGCAGCACAGGGACAGGGAGAGTCGGCGAGCAGTACTTC
-	TRBJ2-7	-	TRBV5-1	CASSFSGYEQYF	TGCGCCAGCAGCTTTAGCGGCTACGAGCAGTACTTC
-	TRBJ2-3	TRBD2	TRBV11-2	CASSLRGLAGISDTQYF	TGTGCCAGCAGCTTACGGGGACTAGCGGGAATATCAGATACGCAGTATTTT
-	TRBJ1-3	-	TRBV11-2	CASSSQTGQLGNTIYF	TGTGCCAGCAGCTCCCAGACAGGCCAACTTGGAAACACCATATATTTT
-	TRBJ2-1	TRBD2	TRBV5-1	CASSLGAGGGEQFF	TGCGCCAGCAGCTTGGGGGCGGGAGGCGGGGAGCAGTTCTTC
-	TRBJ2-5	TRBD1	TRBV28	CASSQDRAGETQYF	TGTGCCAGCAGCCAGGACAGGGCGGGAGAGACCCAGTACTTC
-	TRBJ2-1	-	TRBV5-1	CASSLTGGPSYNEQFF	TGCGCCAGCAGCTTAACAGGAGGGCCGTCCTACAATGAGCAGTTCTTC
-	TRBJ2-6	-	TRBV29-1	CSVAVTANVLTF	TGCAGCGTTGCGGTGACAGCCAACGTCCTGACTTTC
-	TRBJ1-1	TRBD1	TRBV19	CASTSDRGRKNTEAFF	TGTGCCAGTACGTCCGACAGGGGGCGGAAGAACACTGAAGCTTTCTTT
-	TRBJ2-7	TRBD1	TRBV7-2	CASSRQGAGEQYF	TGTGCCAGCAGCCGCCAGGGGGCAGGGGAGCAGTACTTC
-	TRBJ2-3	TRBD1	TRBV6-5	CATEDRLTDTQYF	TGTGCCACCGAGGACAGGCTCACAGATACGCAGTATTTT
once	TRBJ2-1	TRBD2	TRBV15	CATSRDWAIFQVSGRAGEQFF	TGTGCCACCAGCAGAGACTGGGCCATTTTCCAAGTTAGCGGGAGGGCCGGAGAGCAGTTCTTC
once	TRBJ2-3	-	TRBV7-2	CASSLGVSGTDTQYF	TGTGCCAGCAGCTTAGGCGTCTCTGGCACAGATACGCAGTATTTT
-	TRBJ1-1	-	TRBV11-3	CASSLGGGGMNTEAFF	TGTGCCAGCAGCTTAGGGGGAGGAGGCATGAACACTGAAGCTTTCTTT
-	TRBJ2-3	-	TRBV18	CASTSASTADTQYF	TGTGCCAGCACAAGCGCTTCTACGGCAGATACGCAGTATTTT
few	TRBJ2-7	-	TRBV28	CASSSGQTYEQYF	TGTGCCAGCAGTTCTGGACAGACCTACGAGCAGTACTTC
-	TRBJ2-6	TRBD1	TRBV5-6	CASSPPRDRGSGANVLTF	TGTGCCAGCAGCCCCCCTCGGGACAGGGGGTCTGGGGCCAACGTCCTGACTTTC
-	TRBJ1-2	-	TRBV27	CASSLSLGTVLYGYTF	TGTGCCAGCAGTTTATCCCTCGGGACTGTACTCTATGGCTACACCTTC
-	TRBJ2-7	TRBD2	TRBV5-1	CASSETSGGTSYEQYF	TGCGCCAGCAGTGAGACTAGCGGGGGTACCTCCTACGAGCAGTACTTC
-	TRBJ2-1	TRBD2	TRBV4-2	CASSHPGLAGGYNEQFF	TGTGCCAGCAGCCACCCGGGGCTAGCGGGGGGCTACAATGAGCAGTTCTTC
-	TRBJ1-5	-	TRBV28	CASSPGGQPQHF	TGTGCCAGCAGTCCCGGGGGGCAGCCCCAGCATTTT
many	TRBJ1-5	-	TRBV19	CASRGLSNQPQHF	TGTGCCAGTAGAGGACTTAGCAATCAGCCCCAGCATTTT
-	TRBJ2-3	-	TRBV9	CASSPREDTQYF	TGTGCCAGCAGCCCGAGGGAGGATACGCAGTATTTT
once	TRBJ1-1	-	TRBV12-5	CASGAGWAEAFF	TGTGCTAGTGGGGCGGGTTGGGCTGAAGCTTTCTTT
-	TRBJ1-5	-	TRBV18	CASSPTYSNQPQHF	TGTGCCAGCTCACCCACATATAGCAATCAGCCCCAGCATTTT
-	TRBJ1-1	TRBD1	TRBV5-6	CASSLRGVNTEAFF	TGTGCCAGCAGTCTCAGGGGGGTGAACACTGAAGCTTTCTTT
-	TRBJ2-7	TRBD2	TRBV7-7	CASSPGGSSYEQYF	TGTGCCAGCAGCCCCGGGGGGTCCTCCTACGAGCAGTACTTC
-	TRBJ2-1	TRBD2	TRBV5-1	CASSGGRGNEQFF	TGCGCCAGCAGTGGCGGGAGGGGCAATGAGCAGTTCTTC
-	TRBJ1-4	-	TRBV21-1	CASSRDRGVATNEKLFF	TGTGCCAGCTCCCGGGACAGGGGAGTTGCAACTAATGAAAAACTGTTTTTT
-	TRBJ2-7	TRBD2	TRBV4-3	CASSQDGGGSSGSGEQYF	TGCGCCAGCAGCCAAGACGGGGGGGGTTCTAGCGGGAGCGGCGAGCAGTACTTC
-	TRBJ2-2	-	TRBV19	CASSISRTGELFF	TGTGCCAGTAGTATTTCTAGGACCGGGGAGCTGTTTTTT
-	TRBJ2-1	-	TRBV7-8	CASSLRWELANEQFF	TGTGCCAGCAGCTTACGCTGGGAGCTAGCTAATGAGCAGTTCTTC
-	TRBJ2-1	TRBD2	TRBV5-1	CASSPGGSTYNEQFF	TGCGCCAGCAGCCCGGGGGGTTCGACCTACAATGAGCAGTTCTTC
once	TRBJ2-1	TRBD2	TRBV5-1	CASSLGLAGVNEQFF	TGCGCCAGCAGCTTAGGCCTAGCGGGGGTAAATGAGCAGTTCTTC